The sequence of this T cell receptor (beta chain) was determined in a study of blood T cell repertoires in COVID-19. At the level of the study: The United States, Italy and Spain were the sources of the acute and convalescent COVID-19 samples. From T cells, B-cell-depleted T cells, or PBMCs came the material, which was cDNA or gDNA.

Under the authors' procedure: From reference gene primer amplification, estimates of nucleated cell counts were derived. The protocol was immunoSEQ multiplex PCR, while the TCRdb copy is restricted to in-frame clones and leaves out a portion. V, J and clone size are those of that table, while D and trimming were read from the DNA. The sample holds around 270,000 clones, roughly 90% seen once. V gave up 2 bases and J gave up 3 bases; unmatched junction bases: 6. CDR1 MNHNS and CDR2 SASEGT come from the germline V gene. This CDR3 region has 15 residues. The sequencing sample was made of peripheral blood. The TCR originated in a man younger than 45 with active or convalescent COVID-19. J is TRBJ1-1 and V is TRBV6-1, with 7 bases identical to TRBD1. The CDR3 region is CASSEYGDRYTEAFF. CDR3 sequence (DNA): TGTGCCAGCAGTGAATATGGGGACAGATACACTGAAGCTTTCTTT.